The 9 T cell receptor beta chains below were found in one sample sequenced in a study of shared clonotypes between healthy human individuals. Using immunoSEQ multiplex PCR, the repertoire was profiled, and TCRdb retains in-frame clones only, with some absent. This table holds about 490,000 clones, about 85% found once. The sample consisted of PBMCs. These receptors all come from a woman aged 40 to 50 in good health. Some clones in this sample may be carry-over from other donors' samples.

The chain joins TRBV19 to TRBJ2-7, with 9 bases that match TRBD2. V trimming: 6 bases; J trimming: 2 bases; junction bases outside the gene matches: 5. The CDR3 totals 14 residues. Germline CDR1 LNHDA, CDR2 SQIVND (reference sequence). CDR3 coding DNA: TGTGCCAGTAGATTGCGGGAGGGACCCTACGAGCAGTACTTC. It yields the protein CASRLREGPYEQYF.

This clone has a handful of counts. The rearrangement joins TRBV4-1 to TRBJ1-2; D unclear. The CDR3 extends over 14 amino acids. Germline CDR1 reads MGHRA; CDR2 reads YSYEKL. With 0 bases removed from V and 0 bases from J, the gap between germline ends came to 5 bases. This CDR3 is CASSQDRANYGYTF. The CDR3 region has the DNA TGCGCCAGCAGCCAAGATCGGGCTAACTATGGCTACACCTTC.

J is TRBJ2-7 and V is TRBV15, with 7 nucleotides matching TRBD1. With 0 bases clipped from V and 0 bases from J, the junction kept 5 bases outside the gene matches. Germline V gene sequence: CDR1 LNHNV, CDR2 YYDKDF (reference sequence). The CDR3 totals 16 residues. This CDR3 is CATSRDRGQSSYEQYF. The CDR3, as DNA: TGTGCCACCAGCAGAGATCGGGGACAGAGCTCCTACGAGCAGTACTTC.

As DNA, the CDR3 is TGTGCCTGGAGTGTGGGGACGAATAATTCACCCCTCCACTTT. Protein sequence: CAWSVGTNNSPLHF. J is TRBJ1-6 and V is TRBV30, with D perhaps matching TRBD1 (5 bases). Trimming removed 0 bases at V and 5 bases at J, with 8 bases between. Germline CDR1 and CDR2: GTSNPN and SVGIG (reference sequence). This CDR3 contains 14 residues. The whole variable domain, remainder taken from reference TRBV30 and TRBJ1-6, is SQTIHQWPATLVQPVGSPLSLECTVEGTSNPNLYWYRQAAGRGLQLLFYSVGIGQISSEVPQNLSASRPQDRQFILSSKKLLLSDSGFYLCAWSVGTNNSPLHFGNGTRLTVT.

The V and J genes are TRBV7-3 and TRBJ2-2, with a tentative D call TRBD1 (5 bases). Germline V gives CDR1 SGHTA, CDR2 FQGTGA. The CDR3 sequence is 16 residues long. V lost 4 bases and J 5 bases, leaving 17 bases between the germline ends. The CDR3 loop is CASSSRGGVPTGELFF. In DNA, the CDR3 is TGTGCCAGCAGCTCTAGGGGTGGAGTACCGACCGGGGAGCTGTTTTTT.

This chain uses TRBV7-2 with TRBJ1-1; 9 bases are a match to TRBD1. After removal of 7 bases from V and 4 bases from J, the junction contained 13 bases not matched to a gene. The CDR3 is 16 residues long. Germline V CDR1 and CDR2: SGHTA, FQGNSA. CDR3 in amino acids: CASNFKTGGGGTEAFF. The CDR3 DNA reads TGTGCCAGCAACTTTAAAACAGGGGGCGGTGGCACTGAAGCTTTCTTT.

J is TRBJ2-1 and V is TRBV4-1; D unresolved. The CDR3 runs 15 residues. V was clipped by 4 bases and J by 3 bases, with 13 bases between them. Germline V gene lookup returns CDR1 MGHRA and CDR2 YSYEKL. The CDR3 nucleotides read TGCGCCAGCAGCCTCCGGACGGCGAACTACAATGAGCAGTTCTTC. It translates to CASSLRTANYNEQFF.

Of note for this clone: A read error is the likely source, as a far larger clone sits one nucleotide away. Other DNA sequences in this sample translate to the same CDR3. The chain couples TRBV7-9 to TRBJ1-1, with D unresolved. Germline V lookup: CDR1 SEHNR, CDR2 FQNEAQ (reference sequence). The CDR3 is 14 amino acids. The CDR3 DNA is TGTGCCAGCAGCTTAGCGGGCAGCCACACTGAAGCTTTATTT. Translation: CASSLAGSHTEALF.

With regard to this clone: This likely stems from a read error, as it lies one base from a far larger clone. V and J are TRBV7-9 and TRBJ2-5, with 7 bases aligning to TRBD1. CDR3 length: 15 amino acids. V gave up 5 bases and J gave up 1 base; unmatched junction bases: 7. Germline V gene lookup returns CDR1 SEHNR and CDR2 FQNEAQ (reference sequence). CDR3 sequence: CASSAKTGLQETQYF. The CDR3 DNA reads as TGTGCCAGCAGCGCCAAGACAGGGCTCCAAGAGACCCAGTACTTC.